One and the same sample provided the 18 T cell receptor beta chains below, sequenced in a study of tumor and adjacent non-tumor tissue in lung cancer. The template was RNA from unsorted bulk tissue. This non-tumor lung sample came from over 3 cm beyond the tumor edge. A modified ARM-PCR protocol with three rounds of nested PCR amplified TCRbeta. TCRdb re-derived calls from the multiplex PCR reads in MiXCR, one entry per CDR3 protein. The table shows under 75,000 distinct CDR3 sequences, with nearly 70% occurring only once. Material: distant non-tumor lung tissue. All receptors derive from a woman between 50 and 59 years old with non-small cell lung cancer.

On this clonotype itself: Possible read error: a much larger clone is one base away. The genes are TRBV6-1 and TRBJ2-2; TRBD2 is a possible D gene (6 bases). Germline CDR1 reads MNHNS; CDR2 reads SASEGT. The CDR3 loop spans 13 amino acids. The germline V and J ends were trimmed by 8 bases and 5 bases, with 12 bases remaining between them. CDR3 in DNA: TGTGCCAGCCGGGACTCATGGACCGGGGAGCTGTTTTTT. Translation gives CASRDSWTGELFF.

As to this clonotype: Since a much larger clone is just one base distant, this may be a read error. Since no conserved phenylalanine or tryptophan closes the CDR3, a read error is the likely cause. The chain links TRBV12-3 or TRBV12-4 to TRBJ2-3; 8 bases map to TRBD2. The trim removed 2 bases at V and 1 base at J, leaving 2 bases unmatched. The CDR3 totals 15 residues. The CDR3 coding sequence is TGTGCCAGCAGTTTAACTAGCGGAGGCACAGATACGCAGTATCTT. This gives the protein CASSLTSGGTDTQYL.

As concerns this clonotype: Without the conserved terminal phenylalanine or tryptophan, this CDR3 likely stems from a read error. This chain joins TRBV11-2 and TRBJ1-6; unclear D gene. Germline V lookup: CDR1 SGHAT, CDR2 FQNNGV. The CDR3 totals 13 residues. CDR3 nucleotides: TGTGCCAGCAGCTTAGGGGGTAGTTCACCTCTCCACGAT. This codes for CASSLGGSSPLHD.

As concerns this clonotype: This may stem from a read error, because a much larger clone lies one nucleotide away. The chain couples TRBV12-3 or TRBV12-4 to TRBJ1-2; 7 positions agree with TRBD1. The CDR3 contains 13 residues. After removal of 6 bases from V and 10 bases from J, the junction contained 11 bases not matched to a gene. CDR3 coding DNA: TGTGCCAGCAGCATCGACAGGGAGATGAACTACACCTTC. This encodes CASSIDREMNYTF.

Remarks on this clonotype: This likely comes from a read error, as the CDR3 has no conserved phenylalanine or tryptophan at its end. This rearrangement joins TRBV11-2 to TRBJ2-7; 11 nucleotides agree with TRBD1. The V gene's germline CDR1 is SGHAT and CDR2 FQNNGV. V dropped 11 bases and J dropped 2; count of bases not matched to a gene: 11. This CDR3 is built from 15 residues. The CDR3 DNA is TGTGCCGGCAACTTCGGGACAGGGGGTACCTACGAGCAGTACTTG. As protein: CAGNFGTGGTYEQYL.

The gene calls are TRBV20-1 and TRBJ1-4; D remains ambiguous. CDR1 is DFQATT and CDR2 is SNEGSKA in the germline V gene (reference sequence). This CDR3 comprises 16 residues. V shed 3 bases and J shed 0 bases, with 14 bases lying between them. In DNA, the CDR3 is TGCAGTGCTAGTTATCAGAACACGCCAACTAATGAAAAACTGTTTTTT. This encodes CSASYQNTPTNEKLFF.

Comments on this clonotype: The junction differs from germline at one of its ends, possibly a read error. The chain combines TRBV20-1 with TRBJ2-1; D uncertain. The germline gives CDR1 DFQATT, CDR2 SNEGSKA (reference sequence). The length of the CDR3 is 12 residues. The CDR3 coding sequence is TGCAGTGATAGGTACACCGCCAATGAGCACTTCTTC. Its protein is CSDRYTANEHFF.

This clonotype appeared a single time. The chain combines TRBV20-1 with TRBJ2-3; D call uncertain. The J call is in doubt because the DNA end fits TRBJ1-5 better. Germline V lookup: CDR1 DFQATT, CDR2 SNEGSKA (reference sequence). The CDR3 is made up of 14 amino acids. The CDR3 DNA reads TGCAGTGCTAGTCAGGTGGCCGACACAGATACACAGCATTTT. The encoded protein is CSASQVADTDTQHF.

Regarding this clonotype: A read error may produce the germline difference seen at one junction end. The V gene is TRBV6-6, the J gene TRBJ2-6; possibly TRBD1 for D (6 bases). Germline assignment: CDR1 MNHNY and CDR2 SVGAGI (reference sequence). The CDR3 is 18 residues long. The CDR3 DNA is TGTGCCAGTAAGGGGTCGTTACAGGGATCTGGTGGGGCCAAGGTCCTGACTTTC. It encodes CASKGSLQGSGGAKVLTF.

Of note for this clonotype: The junction departs from germline at one end; a sequencing error may be responsible. The V gene is TRBV10-3, the J gene TRBJ1-1; D is possibly TRBD1 (6 bases). CDR3 size: 12 residues. Germline values: CDR1 ENHRY, CDR2 SYGVKD. The CDR3 bases are TGTGCCACCAGTGAGCAGGGGACTGGAGCTTTCTTT. Amino acid sequence: CATSEQGTGAFF.

The chain recombines TRBV11-2 with TRBJ2-1, with 9 bases fitting TRBD2. Germline-derived CDR1 and CDR2 are SGHAT and FQNNGV. The CDR3 is made up of 16 amino acids. The ends lost 6 bases at V and 5 bases at J; junction bases unmatched: 11. The CDR3 nucleotides are TGTGCCAGCAGATGGATGATATTAGCGGGGGACAATGAGCAGTTCTTC. It codes for CASRWMILAGDNEQFF.

Of note for this clonotype: The conserved closing phenylalanine or tryptophan is absent in this CDR3, likely reflecting a read error. This rearrangement joins TRBV6-5 to TRBJ2-2; D is unresolved. Germline CDR1 reads MNHEY; CDR2 reads SVGAGI. This CDR3 has 13 residues. As DNA, the CDR3 is TGTGCTAGCACCCCCCGTGGGGCCGGGGAGCTGTTTCTT. This gives the protein CASTPRGAGELFL.

This chain links TRBV27 with TRBJ2-1; D remains unclear. This CDR3 is 15 amino acids long. The V end lost 7 bases, the J end lost 5 bases, and 18 bases lay between the germline ends. The germline gives CDR1 MNHEY, CDR2 SMNVEV (reference sequence). For the CDR3, the DNA is TGTGCCAGCAAGATGTTTACATCGGGTAACAATGAGCAGTTCTTC. Protein sequence: CASKMFTSGNNEQFF.

Concerning this clonotype itself: This may arise from a read error, as a much more abundant clone is one base away. V gene TRBV20-1 combines with J gene TRBJ2-3; 10 nucleotides match TRBD2. CDR1 is DFQATT, CDR2 SNEGSKA, per germline (reference sequence). The CDR3 is 14 residues long. V lost 6 bases, J lost 1 base, and 4 bases stayed unmatched. CDR3 sequence reads: CSAGTSVGTDTQYF. The CDR3 bases are TGCAGTGCCGGGACTAGCGTGGGCACAGATACGCAGTATTTT.

Worth noting for this clonotype: Because it lacks the conserved phenylalanine or tryptophan at the end, this CDR3 is likely a read error. The limits of the CDR3 on the DNA are not certain, so only TCRdb's listed CDR3 is given. The CDR3 sequence: CASSSPGLQETHYL. The chain joins TRBV5-6 to TRBJ2-5; the table's D call TRBD2 went unverified against the DNA. Germline CDR1 and CDR2: SGHDT and YYEEEE. The CDR3 has 14 amino acids, counting both end residues.

In regard to this clonotype: Since a much larger clone is just one base distant, this may be a read error. As the CDR3 is not closed by the conserved phenylalanine or tryptophan, this likely results from a read error. The chain joins TRBV6-5 to TRBJ2-1; D remains ambiguous. This CDR3 has 14 amino acids. Germline loops: CDR1 MNHEY, CDR2 SVGAGI. The V end lost 7 bases, the J end lost 1 base, and 11 bases lay between the germline ends. The CDR3 region is CASKLDGSYNEQFS. The CDR3 nucleotides are TGTGCCAGCAAGCTAGATGGGTCCTACAATGAGCAGTTCTCC.

This clonotype was seen ten or more times. V usage is TRBV29-1 and J usage is TRBJ2-2; D not certain. Germline V lookup: CDR1 SQVTM, CDR2 ANQGSEA. With 4 bases removed from V and 7 bases from J, the gap between germline ends came to 7 bases. This CDR3 is built from 11 residues. This chain's CDR3 is CSVVKGGELFF. The CDR3 DNA reads as TGCAGCGTTGTAAAGGGCGGGGAGCTGTTTTTT.

This clonotype was seen at least ten times. The rearrangement joins TRBV20-1 to TRBJ2-5; possibly TRBD1 or TRBD2 for D (5 bases each). The ends were cut back, 3 bases at V and 5 bases at J, with 7 bases in the middle. The germline gives CDR1 DFQATT, CDR2 SNEGSKA (reference sequence). The length of the CDR3 is 11 residues. In nucleotides, the CDR3 is TGCAGTGCTAGCTGGGGGGAGACCCAGTACTTC. Its protein is CSASWGETQYF.